The clone carrying this T cell receptor (beta chain) has at least ten counts. TCRdb ran MiXCR on the RT-PCR reads and lists one entry per CDR3 protein. This table has almost 90,000 distinct CDR3 sequences, roughly 5.2% appearing once. This sample stems from a study of patients and donors after allogeneic stem cell transplantation. Germline V gene sequence: CDR1 LGHDT, CDR2 YNNKEL (reference sequence). The J segment lost 6 bases and the V segment lost 4 bases, leaving 6 bases of the junction unmatched. CDR3 size: 14 residues. The sample comprised blood, either unsorted or a sorted T cell fraction (not recorded which). The source is a human donor who was either an allogeneic HSCT recipient or a stem cell or donor lymphocyte infusion donor (not recorded which). It is not recorded whose cells these are; they may come from a transplant donor. The rearrangement joins TRBV3-1 to TRBJ2-7; TRBD2 agrees at 10 bases. The CDR3 protein is CASSPTSGRGEQYF. Written as DNA, the CDR3 is TGTGCCAGCAGCCCGACTAGCGGGCGAGGCGAGCAGTACTTC.